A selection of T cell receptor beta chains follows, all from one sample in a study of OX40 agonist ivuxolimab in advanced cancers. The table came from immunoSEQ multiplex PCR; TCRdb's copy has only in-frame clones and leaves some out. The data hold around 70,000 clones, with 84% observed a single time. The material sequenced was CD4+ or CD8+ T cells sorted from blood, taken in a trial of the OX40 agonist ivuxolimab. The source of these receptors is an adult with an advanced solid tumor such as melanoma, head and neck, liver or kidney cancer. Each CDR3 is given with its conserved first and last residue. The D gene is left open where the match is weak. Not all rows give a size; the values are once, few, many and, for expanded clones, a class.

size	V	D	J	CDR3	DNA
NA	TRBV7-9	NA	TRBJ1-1	CASSLMNTEAFF	TGTGCCAGCAGCTTGATGAACACTGAAGCTTTCTTT
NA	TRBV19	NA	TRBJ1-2	CASSRLQGGDYGYTF	TGTGCCAGTAGTAGACTACAGGGCGGCGACTATGGCTACACCTTC
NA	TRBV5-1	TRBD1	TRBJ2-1	CASSPDRGNNEQFF	TGCGCCAGCAGCCCGGACAGGGGCAACAATGAGCAGTTCTTC
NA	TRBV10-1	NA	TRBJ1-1	CASKIRWGSLGTEAFF	TGCGCCAGCAAAATCCGCTGGGGCTCCCTGGGCACTGAAGCTTTCTTT
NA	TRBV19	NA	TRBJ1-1	CASNFRPGMNTEAFF	TGTGCCAGTAATTTCCGGCCGGGGATGAACACTGAAGCTTTCTTT
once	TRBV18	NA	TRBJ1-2	CASSSELHGYTF	TGTGCCAGCTCATCGGAGTTACATGGCTACACCTTC
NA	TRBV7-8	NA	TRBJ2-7	CASSLALQGPATYEQYF	TGTGCCAGCAGCTTAGCCCTACAGGGCCCGGCAACCTACGAGCAGTACTTC
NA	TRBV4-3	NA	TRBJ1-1	CASSHQARVNTEAFF	TGCGCCAGCAGCCACCAAGCCAGGGTGAACACTGAAGCTTTCTTT
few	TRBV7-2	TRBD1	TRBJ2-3	CASSRAGGQGGADTQYF	TGTGCCAGCAGCCGCGCCGGTGGACAGGGCGGAGCGGATACGCAGTATTTT
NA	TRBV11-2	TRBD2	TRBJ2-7	CASSLTRGGSYEQYF	TGTGCCAGCAGCTTAACACGCGGGGGGTCCTACGAGCAGTACTTC
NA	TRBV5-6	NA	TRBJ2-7	CASRDYRVLSYEQYF	TGTGCCAGCAGGGATTACAGGGTTCTCTCCTACGAGCAGTACTTC
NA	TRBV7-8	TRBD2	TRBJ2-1	CASSASGGDNEQFF	TGTGCCAGCAGCGCCTCCGGGGGGGACAATGAGCAGTTCTTC
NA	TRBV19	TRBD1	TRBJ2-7	CASSRQTGGPYEQYF	TGTGCCAGTAGTCGTCAAACAGGGGGTCCCTACGAGCAGTACTTC
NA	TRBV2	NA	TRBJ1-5	CASTELLSNQPQHF	TGTGCCAGTACAGAACTTCTTTCCAATCAGCCCCAGCATTTT
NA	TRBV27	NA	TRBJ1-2	CASSFNRVGTGYTF	TGTGCCAGCAGTTTTAACAGGGTGGGGACTGGCTACACCTTC
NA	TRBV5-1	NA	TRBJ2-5	CASSRVGTSQETQYF	TGCGCCAGCAGCCGCGTCGGGACTTCCCAAGAGACCCAGTACTTC
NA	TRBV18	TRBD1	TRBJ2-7	CASSPGTGTPYEQYF	TGTGCCAGCTCACCCGGGACAGGCACACCATACGAGCAGTACTTC
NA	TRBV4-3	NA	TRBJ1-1	CASSQEGRGRTEAFF	TGCGCCAGCAGCCAAGAGGGGAGGGGGAGGACTGAAGCTTTCTTT
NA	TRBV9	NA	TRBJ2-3	CASSGQGWAGRGTDTQYF	TGTGCCAGCAGCGGTCAAGGCTGGGCAGGTCGTGGCACAGATACGCAGTATTTT
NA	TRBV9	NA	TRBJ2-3	CASSPQIGTDTQYF	TGTGCCAGCAGCCCACAGATAGGGACAGATACGCAGTATTTT
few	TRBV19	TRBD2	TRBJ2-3	CASSIGGGPGDTQYF	TGTGCCAGTAGTATCGGGGGGGGGCCAGGAGATACGCAGTATTTT
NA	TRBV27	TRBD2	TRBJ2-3	CASSASRGTRQYF	TGTGCCAGCAGCGCCTCAAGAGGGACTAGACAGTATTTT
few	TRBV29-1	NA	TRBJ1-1	CSVGGGNTEAFF	TGCAGCGTTGGAGGAGGGAACACTGAAGCTTTCTTT
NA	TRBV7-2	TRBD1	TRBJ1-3	CASSLQGAGNTTYF	TGTGCCAGCAGCTTACAGGGGGCTGGAAACACCACATATTTT
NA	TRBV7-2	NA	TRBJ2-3	CASSSFEWASGQYF	TGTGCCAGCAGCTCCTTCGAATGGGCTTCTGGGCAGTATTTT
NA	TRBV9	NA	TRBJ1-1	CASSNKELAEAFF	TGTGCCAGCAGCAATAAAGAGCTTGCTGAAGCTTTCTTT
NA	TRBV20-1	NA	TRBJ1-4	CSASPGEKLFF	TGCAGTGCTAGCCCCGGTGAAAAACTGTTTTTT
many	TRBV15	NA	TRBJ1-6	CATSRSGTGNSPLHF	TGTGCCACCAGCAGGTCCGGGACTGGGAATTCACCCCTCCACTTT
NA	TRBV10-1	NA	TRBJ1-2	CASSDSNSYGYTF	TGCGCCAGCAGTGATAGTAACAGCTATGGCTACACCTTC
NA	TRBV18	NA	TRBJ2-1	CASSPQQGTYNEQFF	TGTGCCAGCTCACCTCAACAGGGAACATACAATGAGCAGTTCTTC
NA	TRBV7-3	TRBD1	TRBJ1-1	CASSLTGGRTEAFF	TGTGCCAGCAGCTTGACAGGGGGCAGGACTGAAGCTTTCTTT
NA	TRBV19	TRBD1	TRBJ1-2	CASIEGDREINYGYTF	TGTGCCAGTATCGAGGGGGACAGGGAGATTAACTATGGCTACACCTTC
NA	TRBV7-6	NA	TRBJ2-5	CASSLYLETQYF	TGTGCCAGCAGCTTATATCTAGAGACCCAGTACTTC
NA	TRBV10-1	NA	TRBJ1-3	CASSLDRHSGNTIYF	TGCGCCAGCAGTTTGGACAGACACTCTGGAAACACCATATATTTT
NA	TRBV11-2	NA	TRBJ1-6	CASSGNRMGNSPLHF	TGTGCCAGCAGCGGCAACAGGATGGGGAATTCACCCCTCCACTTT
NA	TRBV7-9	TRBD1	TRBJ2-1	CASSPTGGGEQFF	TGTGCCAGCAGCCCGACAGGGGGCGGCGAGCAGTTCTTC
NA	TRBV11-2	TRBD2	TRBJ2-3	CASSLFLSGETDTQYF	TGTGCCAGCAGCTTATTTCTAAGCGGGGAAACAGATACGCAGTATTTT
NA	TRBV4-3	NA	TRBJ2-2	CASSQEARLNTGELFF	TGCGCCAGCAGCCAAGAGGCCAGGCTGAACACCGGGGAGCTGTTTTTT